This paragraph covers one T cell receptor beta chain sequence. No cognate antigen has been identified for it. Base qualities are not recorded, but no much larger clone differs from it by a single base. The CDR3 covers 14 residues, taking in both the cysteine and the phenylalanine. The DNA shown is the 42-base CDR3, in frame from base 1. The germline V gene (reference sequence) provides CDR1 LNHDA and CDR2 SQIVND. Clipping removes 4 bases from V and 7 bases from J, with 5 as the unmatched junction base count. The data were obtained in a study of control samples from healthy donors and cancer patients (dated by TCRdb to about 2020). To prepare the library, the immunoSEQ multiplex PCR assay was applied. The source is immuneACCESS, and TCRdb retained only in-frame sequences with V and J called. Part of the clones is not carried over; for the studies checked, unresolved V genes explain less than half of this, and the remainder is unexplained. The sample table shows some 150,000 clones, and roughly 94% are seen once. The ten largest clones take up 12% to 15% of the sample.

Sequenced input: PBMCs. This clonotype was sampled from a man aged 55 to 70 with colorectal cancer. The sequence links TRBV19 to TRBJ1-2, with TRBD1 matching 11 junction bases. The encoded CDR3 is CASSSGQGAFGYTF. Here is the DNA: TGTGCCAGTAGTAGCGGACAGGGGGCATTTGGCTACACCTTC.